This TCR beta chain was captured by sequencing in a study of blood T cell repertoires in COVID-19. Under the authors' procedure: Amplified reference gene primers provided the basis for estimating nucleated cell counts. Libraries were prepared by immunoSEQ multiplex PCR; TCRdb keeps only in-frame clonotypes and omits some of them. V and J calls and clone size are those listed in that table; D and trimming were worked out from the DNA. The table shows roughly 110,000 clones, with roughly 80% occurring only once. The specimen was peripheral blood. The TCR originated in a human donor in a cohort sampled during active COVID-19.

The DNA for the CDR3 is TGCGCCAGCAGCCATTCGGGACAGGGTGAAAAACTGTTTTTT. This codes for CASSHSGQGEKLFF. The V gene is TRBV5-1, the J gene TRBJ1-4; 9 nucleotides match TRBD1. CDR3 length: 14 residues. The V gene end was trimmed by 4 bases and the J gene end by 7 bases; junction bases not matched to a gene: 5. The germline V gene encodes CDR1 SGHRS and CDR2 YFSETQ.